The rows below give T cell receptor beta chains drawn from one sample of a study of metastatic and nonmetastatic thyroid tumors. Using MiXCR, TCRdb re-called clones from the PCR reads. The sample carries some 21,000 clones, 12% recorded once. Sequenced material: blood. The source is a male donor with papillary thyroid cancer or a benign thyroid nodule (not recorded which). Some clones in this sample may be carry-over from other donors' samples. Each CDR3 is given with its conserved first and last residue. Each record gives: CDR3 length, D gene, J gene, V gene, clone size, CDR3 protein, CDR3 DNA. The D gene is left open where the match is weak. Size is omitted from some rows. Given values are once, few, many or a class for expanded clones.

>17|TRBD1|TRBJ2-2|TRBV11-2|NA
CASSSPDRGSNTGELFF
TGTGCCAGCAGCTCCCCAGACAGGGGCTCGAACACCGGGGAGCTGTTTTTT
>15|NA|TRBJ1-5|TRBV9|many
CASSSKGFSNQPQHF
TGTGCCAGCAGCTCTAAGGGGTTTAGCAATCAGCCCCAGCATTTT
>17|TRBD2|TRBJ2-6|TRBV10-1|many
CASRSSTGLAGANVLTF
TGCGCCAGCAGAAGCTCGACAGGACTAGCCGGGGCCAACGTCCTGACTTTC
>12|NA|TRBJ2-5|TRBV12-3/TRBV12-4|medium-sized
CASSAPRETQYF
TGTGCCAGCAGTGCGCCCCGAGAGACCCAGTACTTC
>14|NA|TRBJ2-7|TRBV12-3/TRBV12-4|NA
CASSPPPDSYEQYF
TGTGCCAGCAGTCCGCCCCCAGACAGCTACGAGCAGTACTTC
>13|NA|TRBJ1-4|TRBV13|many
CASRDGSNEKLFF
TGTGCCAGCAGGGATGGGTCTAATGAAAAACTGTTTTTT
>14|NA|TRBJ2-1|TRBV29-1|many
CSVGGASSYNEQFF
TGCAGCGTTGGAGGGGCGAGCTCCTACAATGAGCAGTTCTTC
>14|TRBD1|TRBJ1-1|TRBV4-2|many
CASTHGTGNTEAFF
TGTGCCAGCACCCACGGGACAGGGAACACTGAAGCTTTCTTT
>15|TRBD2|TRBJ2-1|TRBV7-3|many
CASSSTSGTYNEQFF
TGTGCCAGCAGCTCGACTAGCGGGACCTACAATGAGCAGTTCTTC
>14|NA|TRBJ2-6|TRBV7-8|many
CASRKALGPNVLTF
TGTGCCAGCAGAAAGGCCCTCGGTCCCAACGTCCTGACTTTC
>14|TRBD1|TRBJ2-2|TRBV6-4|NA
CASNRGQGDGELFF
TGTGCCAGCAATCGGGGACAGGGGGACGGGGAGCTGTTTTTT
>17|NA|TRBJ2-3|TRBV10-3|many
CAISESAGPGGTDTQYF
TGTGCCATCAGTGAGTCGGCCGGGCCAGGGGGCACAGATACGCAGTATTTT
>14|TRBD2|TRBJ2-1|TRBV7-2|few
CASSLAGGLGEQFF
TGTGCCAGCAGCTTAGCGGGAGGGCTTGGTGAGCAGTTCTTC
>15|NA|TRBJ1-3|TRBV2|many
CASSEKEGRRNTIYF
TGTGCCAGCAGTGAAAAAGAGGGAAGGAGAAACACCATATATTTT
>14|NA|TRBJ2-7|TRBV12-3/TRBV12-4|many
CASSLGPPLDGQYF
TGTGCCAGCAGTTTAGGCCCGCCCCTAGACGGGCAGTACTTC
>13|NA|TRBJ2-2|TRBV6-2/TRBV6-3|NA
CASSYQLRRELFF
TGTGCCAGCAGTTATCAATTGCGGAGGGAGCTGTTTTTT
>13|NA|TRBJ1-1|TRBV30|NA
CTWSPGEVGEAFF
TGTACCTGGAGTCCGGGGGAGGTCGGTGAAGCTTTCTTT
>12|NA|TRBJ2-1|TRBV5-1|many
CASSTDSIEQFF
TGCGCCAGCAGCACCGACTCGATAGAGCAGTTCTTC
>13|TRBD1|TRBJ1-6|TRBV11-2|few
CASSLDQGTGLHF
TGTGCCAGCAGCTTAGATCAGGGGACAGGTCTCCACTTT
>13|NA|TRBJ2-7|TRBV9|many
CASSVGPEGEQYF
TGTGCCAGCAGCGTAGGACCCGAAGGCGAGCAGTACTTC
>16|NA|TRBJ2-3|TRBV18|many
CASSPLRDRSTDTQYF
TGTGCCAGCTCTCCCCTCCGGGACCGAAGCACAGATACGCAGTATTTT
>13|NA|TRBJ1-2|TRBV15|many
CATSSPGALGYTF
TGTGCCACCAGCAGCCCTGGGGCCCTGGGCTACACCTTC
>15|TRBD1|TRBJ2-7|TRBV11-2|NA
CASQGAGQGNYEQYF
TGTGCCAGCCAAGGGGCAGGACAGGGGAACTACGAGCAGTACTTC
>16|TRBD1|TRBJ2-6|TRBV28|NA
CASSWTGRSRANVLTF
TGTGCCAGCAGCTGGACAGGCCGATCTAGGGCCAACGTCCTGACTTTC
>16|TRBD2|TRBJ2-2|TRBV18|many
CASSPLAGGHTGELFF
TGTGCCAGCTCACCACTAGCGGGAGGGCACACCGGGGAGCTGTTTTTT
>15|TRBD2|TRBJ2-5|TRBV6-1|NA
CASSTGTSGQETQYF
TGTGCCAGCAGTACTGGGACTAGCGGACAAGAGACCCAGTACTTC
>12|NA|TRBJ2-3|TRBV7-9|many
CASSPDGDTQYF
TGTGCCAGCAGCCCGGACGGGGATACGCAGTATTTT
>14|NA|TRBJ2-7|TRBV5-4|NA
CASWRQGSSYEQYF
TGTGCCAGCTGGAGGCAGGGTAGCTCCTACGAGCAGTACTTC
>14|TRBD1|TRBJ1-2|TRBV5-1|NA
CASSWGQSRYGYTF
TGCGCCAGCAGCTGGGGACAGTCACGCTATGGCTACACCTTC
>13|NA|TRBJ2-6|TRBV14|few
CASSRRGANVLTF
TGTGCCAGCAGCCGGAGGGGGGCCAACGTCCTGACTTTC
>13|TRBD1|TRBJ1-4|TRBV30|medium-sized
CAWSVGGPEKLFF
TGTGCCTGGAGTGTAGGGGGCCCGGAAAAACTGTTTTTT
>13|NA|TRBJ2-7|TRBV5-5|many
CASSLEGADEQYF
TGTGCCAGCAGCTTGGAAGGGGCGGACGAGCAGTACTTC
>14|TRBD1|TRBJ1-1|TRBV6-1|NA
CASSETGEVTEAFF
TGTGCCAGCAGTGAAACAGGGGAGGTCACTGAAGCTTTCTTT
>14|NA|TRBJ2-3|TRBV30|many
CAWSVQASTDTQYF
TGTGCCTGGAGTGTACAGGCTAGCACAGATACGCAGTATTTT
>15|TRBD1|TRBJ2-1|TRBV5-1|medium-sized
CASSYDRGSYNEQFF
TGCGCCAGCAGTTATGACAGGGGCTCCTACAATGAGCAGTTCTTC
>16|NA|TRBJ1-1|TRBV5-1|NA
CASSFGLGPLNTEAFF
TGCGCCAGCAGTTTCGGTTTAGGGCCCTTGAACACTGAAGCTTTCTTT
>14|NA|TRBJ2-3|TRBV25-1|few
CASSGGLGTDTQYF
TGTGCCAGCAGTGGTGGTTTAGGCACAGATACGCAGTATTTT
>17|TRBD2|TRBJ2-3|TRBV5-1|many
CASSWGLAGGGTDTQYF
TGCGCCAGCAGCTGGGGACTAGCGGGAGGCGGCACAGATACGCAGTATTTT
>16|TRBD1|TRBJ1-5|TRBV15|many
CATSSRSNRGNQPQHF
TGTGCCACCAGCAGTAGATCGAACAGGGGAAATCAGCCCCAGCATTTT
>13|NA|TRBJ2-5|TRBV24-1|many
CATRPSSMETQYF
TGTGCCACCAGGCCATCTAGCATGGAGACCCAGTACTTC
>15|TRBD2|TRBJ2-2|TRBV27|medium-sized
CASSGLAGGPGELFF
TGTGCCAGCAGTGGACTAGCGGGAGGGCCCGGGGAGCTGTTTTTT
>15|TRBD2|TRBJ2-2|TRBV28|medium-sized
CASSPGRTGVGELFF
TGTGCCAGCAGTCCCGGGAGGACCGGGGTCGGGGAGCTGTTTTTT